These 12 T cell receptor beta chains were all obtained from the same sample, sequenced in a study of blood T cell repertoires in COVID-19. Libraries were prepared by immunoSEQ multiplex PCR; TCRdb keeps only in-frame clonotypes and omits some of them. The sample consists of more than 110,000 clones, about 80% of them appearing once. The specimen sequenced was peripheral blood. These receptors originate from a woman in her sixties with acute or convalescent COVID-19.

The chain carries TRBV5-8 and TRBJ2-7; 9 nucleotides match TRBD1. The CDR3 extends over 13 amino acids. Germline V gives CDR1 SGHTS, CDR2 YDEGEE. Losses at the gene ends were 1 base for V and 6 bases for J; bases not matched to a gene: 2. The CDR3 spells CASSLRDRVEQYF. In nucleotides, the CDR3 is TGTGCCAGCAGCTTGCGGGACAGGGTCGAGCAGTACTTC.

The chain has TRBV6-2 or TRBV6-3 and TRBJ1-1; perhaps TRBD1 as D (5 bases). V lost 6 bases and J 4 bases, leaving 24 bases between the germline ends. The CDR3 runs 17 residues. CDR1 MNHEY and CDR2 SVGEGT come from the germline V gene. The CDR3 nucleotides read TGTGCCAGCAGCCCTGTCTTCGGCGGGGGGAGTGGCACTGAAGCTTTCTTT. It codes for CASSPVFGGGSGTEAFF.

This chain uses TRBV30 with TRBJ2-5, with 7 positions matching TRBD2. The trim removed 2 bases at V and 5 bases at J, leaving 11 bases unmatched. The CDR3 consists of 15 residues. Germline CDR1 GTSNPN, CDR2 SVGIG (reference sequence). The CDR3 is CAWSPWLAGVETQYF. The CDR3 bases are TGTGCCTGGAGTCCCTGGTTGGCGGGAGTGGAGACCCAGTACTTC.

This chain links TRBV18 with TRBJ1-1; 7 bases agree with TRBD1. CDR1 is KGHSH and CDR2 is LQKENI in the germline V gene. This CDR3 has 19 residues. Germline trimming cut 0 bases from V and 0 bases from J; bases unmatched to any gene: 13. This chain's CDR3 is CASSPPAGGLGGMNTEAFF. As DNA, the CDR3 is TGTGCCAGCTCACCACCGGCAGGGGGGCTCGGGGGAATGAACACTGAAGCTTTCTTT.

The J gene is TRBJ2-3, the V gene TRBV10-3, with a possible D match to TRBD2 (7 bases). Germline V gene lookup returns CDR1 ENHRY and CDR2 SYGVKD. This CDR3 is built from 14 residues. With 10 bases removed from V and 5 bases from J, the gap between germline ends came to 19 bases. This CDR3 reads CATIKGEGEDTQYF. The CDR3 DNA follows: TGTGCCACCATTAAGGGGGAGGGTGAAGATACGCAGTATTTT.

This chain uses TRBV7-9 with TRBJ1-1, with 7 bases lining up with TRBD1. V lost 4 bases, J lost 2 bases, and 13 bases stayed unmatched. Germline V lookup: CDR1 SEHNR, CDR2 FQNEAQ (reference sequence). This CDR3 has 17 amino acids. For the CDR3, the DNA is TGTGCCAGCAGCTCAGGAGGAGGATACAGGGGAAACACTGAAGCTTTCTTT. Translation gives CASSSGGGYRGNTEAFF.

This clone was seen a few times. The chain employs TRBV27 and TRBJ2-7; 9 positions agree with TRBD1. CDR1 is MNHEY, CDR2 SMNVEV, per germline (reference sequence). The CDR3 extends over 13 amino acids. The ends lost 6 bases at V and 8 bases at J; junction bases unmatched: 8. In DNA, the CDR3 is TGTGCCAGCAGGGACAGGGGCGGGTATAAGCAGTACTTC. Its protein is CASRDRGGYKQYF.

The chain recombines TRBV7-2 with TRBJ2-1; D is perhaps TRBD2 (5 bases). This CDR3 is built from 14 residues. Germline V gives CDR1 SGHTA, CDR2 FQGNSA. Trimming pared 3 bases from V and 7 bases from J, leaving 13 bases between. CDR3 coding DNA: TGTGCCAGCAGCTTCGGGGTGCGTCGGAATGAGCAGTTCTTC. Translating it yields CASSFGVRRNEQFF.

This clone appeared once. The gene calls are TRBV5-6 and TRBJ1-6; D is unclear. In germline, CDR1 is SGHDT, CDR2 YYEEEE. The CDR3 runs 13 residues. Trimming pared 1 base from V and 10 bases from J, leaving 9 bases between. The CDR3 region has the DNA TGTGCCAGCAGCTTGTATCTAGACTCACCCCTCCACTTT. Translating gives CASSLYLDSPLHF.

The CDR3 loop reads CATSGTGRITF. In DNA form, the CDR3 reads TGTGCCACCAGTGGAACGGGAAGGATCACCTTC. The J gene is TRBJ1-2, the V gene TRBV24-1, with D unresolved. This CDR3 is built from 11 residues. The germline V gene encodes CDR1 KGHDR and CDR2 SFDVKD. Deletions cut 5 bases from V and 13 bases from J, with 13 bases between.

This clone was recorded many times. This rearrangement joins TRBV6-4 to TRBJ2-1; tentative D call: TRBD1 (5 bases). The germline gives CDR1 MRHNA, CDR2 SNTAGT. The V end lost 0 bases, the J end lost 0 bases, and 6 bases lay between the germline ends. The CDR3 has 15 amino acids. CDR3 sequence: CASSDSQGSYNEQFF. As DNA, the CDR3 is TGTGCCAGCAGTGACTCGCAGGGCTCCTACAATGAGCAGTTCTTC.

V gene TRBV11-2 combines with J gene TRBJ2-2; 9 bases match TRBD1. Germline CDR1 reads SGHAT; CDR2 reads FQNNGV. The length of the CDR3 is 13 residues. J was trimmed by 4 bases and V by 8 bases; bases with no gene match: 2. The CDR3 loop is CASGTGPTGELFF. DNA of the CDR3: TGTGCCAGCGGGACAGGGCCCACCGGGGAGCTGTTTTTT.